The clone carrying this TCR beta chain was recorded many times. These data are taken from a study of T cells in Graves' hyperthyroidism and ophthalmopathy. The investigators amplified TCR beta CDR3 regions from RNA transcripts. Researchers ran a first-round RT-PCR on the TCR CDR3 using the HTBI primer set. One entry per CDR3 protein, called by TCRdb with MiXCR from the multiplex PCR reads. The profile covers a few hundred thousand distinct CDR3 sequences, with about 15% appearing a single time and around a third taken by the ten largest. The receptor comes from a woman younger than 45 with Graves' hyperthyroidism. What was sequenced was blood.

This chain's CDR3 is CASSPGGVGEQYF. CDR3 bases: TGTGCCAGCAGCCCAGGGGGCGTGGGCGAGCAGTACTTC. The chain joins TRBV11-2 to TRBJ2-7; 8 nucleotides line up with TRBD1. With V trimmed by 5 bases and J by 6 bases, 6 bases remained unmatched. The CDR3 consists of 13 residues. CDR1 is SGHAT, CDR2 FQNNGV, per germline. Together with reference TRBV11-2 and TRBJ2-7, the CDR3 gives the full variable domain: EAGVAQSPRYKIIEKRQSVAFWCNPISGHATLYWYQQILGQGPKLLIQFQNNGVVDDSQLPKDRFSAERLKGVDSTLKIQPAKLEDSAVYLCASSPGGVGEQYFGPGTRLTVT.